Sequencing of this TCR beta chain was carried out in a study of T cells in localized non-small cell lung cancer. Notes on the study in general: Density of T cells in blood, when higher, went with longer overall survival.

By sample fraction, this clone is medium-sized. Its antigen remains unidentified. This table comes from immunoSEQ multiplex PCR, and its TCRdb copy is limited to in-frame clones, with some not included. The table lists over 1,500 clones, around 20% of them singletons, with around 18% in the top ten. Free of atypia, the adjacent lung was collected at least 2 cm away from the tumor margin. The germline V gene has CDR1 SGDLS and CDR2 YYNGEE. The CDR3 is 14 amino acids. V lost 2 bases and J lost 6, with 15 bases in between. The V call is TRBV9, the J call TRBJ2-7; D gene uncertain. Source: normal lung tissue next to the tumor, taken before any cancer treatment. This sequence originates from a woman between 35 and 70 years old with stage I lung adenocarcinoma. The CDR3 DNA reads as TGTGCCAGCAGCGTGGAAAGCCCTGATTCCGAGCAGTACTTC. This encodes CASSVESPDSEQYF.